One sample yielded the 9 T cell receptor beta chains listed below, sequenced in a study of somatic mutations in cytotoxic T cells in rheumatoid arthritis. Produced via immunoSEQ multiplex PCR; TCRdb's table is partial and in-frame only. The sample includes roughly 9,200 clones, 79% seen only once; the top ten take approximately 4.9%. The sample was CD8+ T cells sorted from blood. These receptors came from an adult with rheumatoid arthritis.

In its sample, this clone was seen a few times. The V and J genes are TRBV28 and TRBJ2-1; TRBD2 matches at 12 bases. Trimming cost V 5 bases and J 5 bases; bases outside gene matches: 7. CDR3 length: 16 amino acids. Germline CDR1 and CDR2: MDHEN and SYDVKM. For the CDR3, the DNA is TGTGCCAGCAGTCCCGCTAGCGGGAGGGGTCACAATGAGCAGTTCTTC. Amino acids: CASSPASGRGHNEQFF.

The gene calls are TRBV7-9 and TRBJ2-2; D call uncertain. Germline V gene lookup returns CDR1 SEHNR and CDR2 FQNEAQ (reference sequence). V was trimmed by 1 base and J by 0 bases, leaving 9 bases between them. The length of the CDR3 is 16 residues. CDR3 sequence (DNA): TGTGCCAGCAGCTTAGATGGGGTCACGAACACCGGGGAGCTGTTTTTT. This encodes CASSLDGVTNTGELFF. Drawing the rest from reference TRBV7-9 and TRBJ2-2, the complete variable domain is DTGVSQNPRHKITKRGQNVTFRCDPISEHNRLYWYRQTLGQGPEFLTYFQNEAQLEKSRLLSDRFSAERPKGSFSTLEIQRTEQGDSAMYLCASSLDGVTNTGELFFGEGSRLTVL.

This chain joins TRBV6-4 and TRBJ1-5; tentative D call: TRBD1 (5 bases). CDR3 length: 14 residues. Germline V lookup: CDR1 MRHNA, CDR2 SNTAGT. V lost 3 bases, J lost 0 bases, and 6 bases lay in between. CDR3 DNA sequence: TGTGCCAGCAGTGAAGGGGATAGCAATCAGCCCCAGCATTTT. Protein product: CASSEGDSNQPQHF.

The J gene is TRBJ1-2, the V gene TRBV18, with D unclear. Trimming removed 0 bases from V and 8 bases from J, with 13 bases in between. Per the germline V gene, CDR1 is KGHSH and CDR2 is LQKENI. The CDR3 has 14 amino acids. The CDR3 reads CASSPPTPWAGYTF. In DNA form, the CDR3 reads TGTGCCAGCTCACCACCGACACCGTGGGCCGGCTACACCTTC.

This chain joins TRBV28 and TRBJ2-7; 8 bases are a match to TRBD2. In germline, CDR1 is MDHEN, CDR2 SYDVKM. The V gene end was trimmed by 2 bases and the J gene end by 6 bases; junction bases not matched to a gene: 3. This CDR3 is 13 amino acids long. For the CDR3, the DNA is TGTGCCAGCAGTTTAGGACTAGCCGGCGAGCAGTACGTC. Translating it yields CASSLGLAGEQYV.

The chain carries TRBV5-6 and TRBJ2-1; 11 bases agree with TRBD2. CDR1 and CDR2 from the germline V gene are SGHDT and YYEEEE. The CDR3 is made up of 15 amino acids. Trimming at V came to 2 bases and at J to 3 bases, leaving 1 base not matched to a gene. This CDR3 reads CASSFTSGSYNEQFF. The CDR3 bases are TGTGCCAGCAGCTTCACTAGCGGGAGCTACAATGAGCAGTTCTTC.

The chain employs TRBV7-6 and TRBJ2-2, with 8 bases aligning to TRBD1. The CDR3 consists of 15 residues. Germline loops: CDR1 SGHVS, CDR2 FNYEAQ. J gave up 1 base and V 5 bases, and 3 bases lay outside the gene matches. In nucleotides, the CDR3 is TGTGCCAGCAGCCTCGGGACAGGGAACACCGGGGAGCTGTTTTTT. Amino acids: CASSLGTGNTGELFF. Full variable domain (missing parts from reference TRBV7-6 and TRBJ2-2): GAGVSQSPRYKVTKRGQDVALRCDPISGHVSLYWYRQALGQGPEFLTYFNYEAQQDKSGLPNDRFSAERPEGSISTLTIQRTEQRDSAMYRCASSLGTGNTGELFFGEGSRLTVL.

This clone has a single count. The CDR3 nucleotides are TGTGCCAGCAGCTTAGAGCGCCACTACGAGCAGTACTTC. Its translation: CASSLERHYEQYF. This chain connects TRBV11-2 to TRBJ2-7; the D is unclear. The germline gives CDR1 SGHAT, CDR2 FQNNGV. Between the trimmed V and J ends, which lost 0 bases and 3 bases, there was a span of 6 bases. This CDR3 is 13 amino acids long. The full variable domain, rest sourced from reference TRBV11-2 and TRBJ2-7, is EAGVAQSPRYKIIEKRQSVAFWCNPISGHATLYWYQQILGQGPKLLIQFQNNGVVDDSQLPKDRFSAERLKGVDSTLKIQPAKLEDSAVYLCASSLERHYEQYFGPGTRLTVT.

This chain links TRBV5-4 with TRBJ2-6; 8 positions match TRBD1. V lost 3 bases and J lost 12; bases outside the gene matches: 8. Germline-derived CDR1 and CDR2 are SGHNT and YYREEE (reference sequence). The CDR3 sequence is 14 residues long. CDR3 region: CASSSSDRAGVLTF. As DNA, the CDR3 is TGTGCCAGCAGCTCGTCGGACAGGGCGGGCGTCCTGACTTTC.